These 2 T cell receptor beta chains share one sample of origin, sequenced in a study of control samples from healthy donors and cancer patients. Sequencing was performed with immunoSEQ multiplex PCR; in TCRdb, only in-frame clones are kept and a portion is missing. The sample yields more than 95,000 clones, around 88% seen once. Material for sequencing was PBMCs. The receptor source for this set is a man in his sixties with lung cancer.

In DNA form, the CDR3 reads TGTGCCAGCAGTCGCCTCCCGATAGGCGATGAGCAGTTCTTC. This sequence encodes CASSRLPIGDEQFF. The J gene is TRBJ2-1, the V gene TRBV27; no firm D call. CDR3 length: 14 residues. V shed 5 bases and J shed 8 bases, with 16 bases lying between them. CDR1 is MNHEY and CDR2 is SMNVEV in the germline V gene (reference sequence).

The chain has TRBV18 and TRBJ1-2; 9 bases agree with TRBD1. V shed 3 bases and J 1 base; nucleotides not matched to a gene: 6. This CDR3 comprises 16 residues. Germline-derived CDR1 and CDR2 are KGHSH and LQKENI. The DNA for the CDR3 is TGTGCCAGCTCACCTGACCAGACAGGGGGTAACTATGGCTACACCTTC. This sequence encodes CASSPDQTGGNYGYTF.